What follows are 32 T cell receptor beta chains derived from one specimen sequenced in a study of patients and donors after allogeneic stem cell transplantation. TCRdb itself ran the RT-PCR reads through MiXCR, one entry per CDR3 protein. In the table there are hundreds of thousands of distinct CDR3 sequences, approximately 16% of which are singletons. Sequenced input: blood, either unsorted or a sorted T cell fraction (not recorded which). These receptors were obtained from a human donor who was either an allogeneic HSCT recipient or a stem cell or donor lymphocyte infusion donor (not recorded which). It is not recorded whose cells these are; they may come from a transplant donor.

This clonotype showed up many times. CDR3 loop: CASSPKGDTEAFF. The DNA for the CDR3 is TGCGCCAGCAGCCCGAAGGGGGACACTGAAGCTTTCTTT. V gene TRBV4-1 combines with J gene TRBJ1-1, with D possibly being TRBD1 (6 bases). Trimming took off 4 bases at V and 3 bases at J, with 9 bases between the two ends. Germline CDR1 is MGHRA and CDR2 is YSYEKL. The CDR3 has 13 residues.

The V gene is TRBV29-1, the J gene TRBJ2-7; D is possibly TRBD2 (5 bases). Germline CDR1 reads SQVTM; CDR2 reads ANQGSEA. The CDR3 runs 11 residues. Trimming shortened V by 7 bases and J by 4 bases, and 11 bases separated the two germline ends. The DNA of the CDR3 is TGCAGCGCCGGGGTGGGTTACGAGCAGTACTTC. Translating it yields CSAGVGYEQYF.

As regards this clonotype: Just one base apart from a much larger clone, this may be a read error. This chain connects TRBV24-1 to TRBJ2-1; 8 positions match TRBD2. Germline V gives CDR1 KGHDR, CDR2 SFDVKD. The CDR3 is made up of 16 amino acids. CDR3 in amino acids: CTTSELGRGGNNEQFF. The CDR3 DNA follows: TGTACCACCAGTGAGCTCGGGAGGGGGGGTAACAATGAGCAGTTCTTC.

The CDR3 DNA reads TGCGCCAGCAGCTTGGTGAGGGGGCCGGTAGACACTGAAGCTTTCTTT. Its protein is CASSLVRGPVDTEAFF. The chain is built from TRBV5-1 and TRBJ1-1; 7 positions agree with TRBD1. In germline, CDR1 is SGHRS, CDR2 YFSETQ. V was clipped by 0 bases and J by 3 bases; unmatched bases: 8. This CDR3 spans 16 amino acids.

This clonotype was seen a few times. CDR3 sequence reads: CASSYRGTSTNEKLFF. Here the CDR3 DNA reads TGTGCCAGCAGCTACAGGGGGACGTCAACTAATGAAAAACTGTTTTTT. The chain links TRBV5-5 to TRBJ1-4; 8 positions agree with TRBD1. Germline V gene data show CDR1 as SGHKS and CDR2 as YYEKEE (reference sequence). The V segment lost 3 bases and the J segment 0 bases; nucleotides outside the gene matches: 4. The CDR3 runs 16 residues. The full variable domain, completed using reference TRBV5-5 and TRBJ1-4, is DAGVTQSPTHLIKTRGQQVTLRCSPISGHKSVSWYQQVLGQGPQFIFQYYEKEERGRGNFPDRFSARQFPNYSSELNVNALLLGDSALYLCASSYRGTSTNEKLFFGSGTQLSVL.

The chain uses TRBV30 and TRBJ2-1, with D possibly being TRBD1 or TRBD2 (5 bases each). Germline CDR1 reads GTSNPN; CDR2 reads SVGIG (reference sequence). This CDR3 is built from 14 residues. V shed 3 bases and J shed 3 bases, with 12 bases lying between them. This CDR3 is CAWRMPGRYNEQFF. CDR3 DNA: TGTGCCTGGAGGATGCCGGGACGCTACAATGAGCAGTTCTTC.

The chain carries TRBV11-3 and TRBJ2-5, with D unclear. CDR3 size: 13 residues. Trimming shortened V by 4 bases and J by 5 bases, and 11 bases separated the two germline ends. Germline V lookup: CDR1 SGHNT, CDR2 YENEEA. The CDR3 DNA reads TGTGCCAGCAGCTCGACCCACACGGAGACCCAGTACTTC. Its translation is CASSSTHTETQYF.

In its sample, this clonotype was seen a few times. The V and J genes are TRBV29-1 and TRBJ1-4; TRBD1 agrees at 9 bases. The CDR3 is 14 amino acids. V was clipped by 4 bases and J by 7 bases; unmatched bases: 7. The germline CDR1 and CDR2 sequences are SQVTM and ANQGSEA. CDR3 in amino acids: CSVGTGETGEKLFF. In DNA form, the CDR3 reads TGCAGCGTTGGGACAGGGGAAACGGGTGAAAAACTGTTTTTT.

The gene calls are TRBV19 and TRBJ1-5; a possible D gene is TRBD1 (6 bases). The germline V gene has CDR1 LNHDA and CDR2 SQIVND (reference sequence). The CDR3 length is 13 residues. The ends were cut back, 6 bases at V and 6 bases at J, with 12 bases in the middle. Written as DNA, the CDR3 is TGTGCCAGTAGGGGGGCAGGGGCTCAGCCCCAGCATTTT. Residues: CASRGAGAQPQHF. The whole variable domain, remainder taken from reference TRBV19 and TRBJ1-5, is DGGITQSPKYLFRKEGQNVTLSCEQNLNHDAMYWYRQDPGQGLRLIYYSQIVNDFQKGDIAEGYSVSREKKESFPLTVTSAQKNPTAFYLCASRGAGAQPQHFGDGTRLSIL.

This clonotype occurred a few times. The chain is built from TRBV10-3 and TRBJ2-7, with D perhaps matching TRBD1 or TRBD2 (6 bases each). Between the trimmed V and J ends, which lost 6 bases and 6 bases, there was a span of 12 bases. The germline CDR1 and CDR2 sequences are ENHRY and SYGVKD. The CDR3 spans 12 residues. CDR3 nucleotide sequence: TGTGCCATCAGGCCGGGGGCGGGCGAGCAGTACTTC. It codes for CAIRPGAGEQYF.

This clonotype was observed a handful of times. The chain couples TRBV20-1 to TRBJ2-1; D may be TRBD2 (5 bases). The ends were cut back, 3 bases at V and 4 bases at J, with 19 bases in the middle. CDR1 and CDR2 (germline): DFQATT, SNEGSKA (reference sequence). CDR3 length: 16 amino acids. The DNA for the CDR3 is TGCAGTGCTAGCATAAAAACTAGTTTTCCATACAATGAGCAGTTCTTC. Translation gives CSASIKTSFPYNEQFF.

V usage is TRBV7-6 and J usage is TRBJ1-3; 7 positions agree with TRBD1. This CDR3 comprises 15 residues. From germline, CDR1 is SGHVS and CDR2 FNYEAQ. V lost 1 base to trimming and J lost 4 bases; unmatched junction nucleotides: 4. The chain's CDR3 is CASSLVSTGGNTIYF. For the CDR3, the DNA is TGTGCCAGCAGCTTAGTATCGACAGGGGGAAACACCATATATTTT. The full variable domain, rest sourced from reference TRBV7-6 and TRBJ1-3, is GAGVSQSPRYKVTKRGQDVALRCDPISGHVSLYWYRQALGQGPEFLTYFNYEAQQDKSGLPNDRFSAERPEGSISTLTIQRTEQRDSAMYRCASSLVSTGGNTIYFGEGSWLTVV.

The chain recombines TRBV24-1 with TRBJ1-2; TRBD1 aligns across 7 bases. Germline CDR1 is KGHDR and CDR2 is SFDVKD. The CDR3 totals 14 residues. The J segment lost 4 bases and the V segment lost 6 bases, leaving 7 bases of the junction unmatched. In DNA form, the CDR3 reads TGTGCCACCAGTACCCCCGGGACAGCCTATGGCTACACCTTC. Protein sequence: CATSTPGTAYGYTF.

V is TRBV29-1 and J is TRBJ2-1, with D tentatively TRBD2 (6 bases). CDR1 and CDR2 from the germline V gene are SQVTM and ANQGSEA. V was shortened by 4 bases and J by 2 bases, with 15 bases between the two germline ends. There are 15 residues in the CDR3. This CDR3 reads CSVANGGSPYNEQFF. As DNA, the CDR3 is TGCAGCGTTGCAAATGGGGGGAGTCCCTACAATGAGCAGTTCTTC.

There are a few counts of this clonotype. This chain uses TRBV6-5 with TRBJ1-2, with D possibly being TRBD1 (5 bases). Trimming shortened V by 0 bases and J by 1 base, and 9 bases separated the two germline ends. Germline CDR1 MNHEY, CDR2 SVGAGI. The CDR3 consists of 15 residues. The CDR3: CASSYSQAYNYGYTF. The CDR3 region has the DNA TGTGCCAGCAGTTACTCACAGGCTTATAACTATGGCTACACCTTC.

The V gene is TRBV9, the J gene TRBJ2-1; D possibly corresponds to TRBD2 (5 bases). This CDR3 spans 16 amino acids. The germline V and J ends were trimmed by 0 bases and 7 bases, with 17 bases remaining between them. CDR1 and CDR2 from the germline V gene are SGDLS and YYNGEE. CDR3 sequence (DNA): TGTGCCAGCAGCGTAGGCCTAGCCCGTTTCGAAAATGAGCAGTTCTTC. Protein sequence: CASSVGLARFENEQFF.

The sample holds a few counts of this clonotype. V is TRBV29-1 and J is TRBJ2-5; weak D call: TRBD1 (5 bases). Germline V CDR1 and CDR2: SQVTM, ANQGSEA. The V gene lost 4 bases and the J gene lost 5 bases, with 8 bases spanning the gap. The CDR3 contains 11 residues. The CDR3 reads CSVARAETQYF. CDR3 in DNA: TGCAGCGTTGCCAGGGCCGAGACCCAGTACTTC.

This clonotype was detected many times. The chain recombines TRBV27 with TRBJ2-7, with D maybe TRBD1 (6 bases). Looked up from germline, CDR1 is MNHEY and CDR2 is SMNVEV (reference sequence). CDR3 length equals 14 residues. V lost 6 bases, J lost 3 bases, and 15 bases lay in between. The CDR3 bases are TGTGCCAGCAGCCCTATGGACAGAGACTACGAGCAGTACTTC. Translated: CASSPMDRDYEQYF.

The sample holds a few counts of this clonotype. The J gene is TRBJ2-2, the V gene TRBV5-1; the D is unclear. The ends were cut back, 2 bases at V and 6 bases at J, with 5 bases in the middle. The CDR3 is made up of 12 amino acids. The V gene's germline CDR1 is SGHRS and CDR2 YFSETQ. DNA of the CDR3: TGCGCCAGCAGCTTCCCTCCCGGGGAGCTGTTTTTT. It encodes CASSFPPGELFF.

This clonotype was counted a few times. This chain connects TRBV28 to TRBJ2-6; no clear D. Germline V gene lookup returns CDR1 MDHEN and CDR2 SYDVKM. CDR3 length equals 17 residues. V was shortened by 6 bases and J by 0 bases, with 15 bases between the two germline ends. CDR3 sequence: CASSSRPVASGANVLTF. The CDR3, as DNA: TGTGCCAGCAGCTCACGCCCCGTTGCCTCTGGGGCCAACGTCCTGACTTTC.

This clonotype has a handful of counts. V and J are TRBV5-1 and TRBJ2-3; TRBD1 aligns across 9 bases. This CDR3 is 13 amino acids long. The junction had 0 bases not matched to a gene; V was cut back by 7 bases and J by 0 bases. Germline V gene sequence: CDR1 SGHRS, CDR2 YFSETQ. CDR3 loop: CASGTGSTDTQYF. CDR3 nucleotides: TGCGCCAGCGGGACAGGGAGCACAGATACGCAGTATTTT.

The chain uses TRBV3-1 and TRBJ1-2; D is undetermined. This CDR3 spans 14 amino acids. V gave up 4 bases and J gave up 4 bases, with 13 bases separating them. Germline V gene lookup returns CDR1 LGHDT and CDR2 YNNKEL (reference sequence). The CDR3 DNA follows: TGTGCCAGCAGCCGGAGGGCGGAACTCTATGGCTACACCTTC. It encodes CASSRRAELYGYTF.

This clonotype was counted a few times. The V call is TRBV7-9, the J call TRBJ2-4, with TRBD1 identical over 10 bases. Trimming removed 3 bases from V and 2 bases from J; junction bases left unmatched: 7. Germline lookup yields CDR1 SEHNR and CDR2 FQNEAQ (reference sequence). The CDR3 is 17 amino acids. The CDR3: CASSFLTGGAPKNIQYF. The CDR3 DNA is TGTGCCAGCAGCTTCTTGACAGGGGGCGCACCCAAAAACATTCAGTACTTC.

In this sample, this clonotype turned up a few times. The chain recombines TRBV9 with TRBJ2-1, with D perhaps matching TRBD2 (6 bases). Deletions cut 2 bases from V and 1 base from J, with 10 bases between. Germline CDR1 SGDLS, CDR2 YYNGEE. The CDR3 runs to 15 residues. In DNA form, the CDR3 reads TGTGCCAGCAGCGTGAGAGGGAGGTCCTACAATGAGCAGTTCTTC. This sequence encodes CASSVRGRSYNEQFF.

In its sample, this clonotype was seen a few times. The rearrangement uses TRBV7-6 and TRBJ1-1, with D hard to call. The V and J ends lost 1 base and 1 base respectively, with 7 bases between them. CDR1 SGHVS and CDR2 FNYEAQ come from the germline V gene. The CDR3 runs 14 residues. The CDR3 reads CASSLESWNTEAFF. The DNA of the CDR3 is TGTGCCAGCAGCTTAGAGAGCTGGAACACTGAAGCTTTCTTT.

This clonotype has ten or more counts. The chain employs TRBV29-1 and TRBJ2-3, with 10 bases identical to TRBD1. CDR1 and CDR2 from the germline V gene are SQVTM and ANQGSEA. The length of the CDR3 is 14 residues. The trim removed 2 bases at V and 3 bases at J, leaving 2 bases unmatched. The CDR3 sequence: CSVERGQGTDTQYF. The CDR3 bases are TGCAGCGTTGAAAGGGGACAGGGGACAGATACGCAGTATTTT.

The chain combines TRBV20-1 with TRBJ2-7; 7 positions match TRBD2. V lost 6 bases to trimming and J lost 7 bases; unmatched junction nucleotides: 6. The germline gives CDR1 DFQATT, CDR2 SNEGSKA (reference sequence). The CDR3 extends over 11 amino acids. The CDR3 here is CSAHTSVEQYF. Here the CDR3 DNA reads TGCAGTGCCCATACTAGCGTAGAGCAGTACTTC.

V usage is TRBV7-2 and J usage is TRBJ2-3; D is unclear. V was cut by 5 bases and J by 5 bases, with 11 bases left in between. Germline V lookup: CDR1 SGHTA, CDR2 FQGNSA. The CDR3 extends over 13 amino acids. CDR3 sequence (DNA): TGTGCCAGCAGCCGCCTTGACCGAGATACGCAGTATTTT. Encoded protein: CASSRLDRDTQYF. The complete variable domain, with remaining parts taken from reference TRBV7-2 and TRBJ2-3, reads GAGVSQSPSNKVTEKGKDVELRCDPISGHTALYWYRQSLGQGLEFLIYFQGNSAPDKSGLPSDRFSAERTGGSVSTLTIQRTQQEDSAVYLCASSRLDRDTQYFGPGTRLTVL.

The chain joins TRBV11-2 to TRBJ1-2; no firm D call. The CDR3 length is 14 residues. Per the germline V gene, CDR1 is SGHAT and CDR2 is FQNNGV. The V end lost 2 bases, the J end lost 3 bases, and 10 bases lay between the germline ends. CDR3 residues: CASSLIGIYYGYTF. The DNA of the CDR3 is TGTGCCAGCAGCTTAATCGGAATTTACTATGGCTACACCTTC.

This clonotype was seen a handful of times. The chain carries TRBV24-1 and TRBJ2-1, with 7 bases aligning to TRBD1. Germline V CDR1 and CDR2: KGHDR, SFDVKD. The CDR3 is 15 amino acids. Trimming cost V 4 bases and J 5 bases; bases outside gene matches: 7. The CDR3: CATSDPRQGNNEQFF. CDR3 bases: TGTGCCACCAGTGACCCTCGACAGGGAAACAATGAGCAGTTCTTC.

V usage is TRBV7-9 and J usage is TRBJ2-5; a possible D gene is TRBD1 (5 bases). This CDR3 has 14 residues. CDR1 is SEHNR, CDR2 FQNEAQ, per germline (reference sequence). Trimming cost V 4 bases and J 1 base, with 10 bases left between them. The CDR3 loop is CASSWPGLQETQYF. For the CDR3, the DNA is TGTGCCAGCAGCTGGCCAGGGCTCCAAGAGACCCAGTACTTC.

This clonotype showed up many times. The chain couples TRBV12-3 or TRBV12-4 to TRBJ1-2; no clear D gene. The CDR3 sequence is 12 residues long. Trimming cost V 3 bases and J 4 bases, with 6 bases left between them. The CDR3 is CASSFSLYGYTF. CDR3 nucleotides: TGTGCCAGCAGTTTTAGTCTCTATGGCTACACCTTC.